The clone carrying this T cell receptor beta chain occurred a few times. Its antigen is unknown. This sample was taken from a study of response to subunit inactivated influenza vaccine. Study findings and constraints: Few additional T cells are recruited per seasonal influenza vaccination, authors suggested.

TCRdb redid the calling of the RT-PCR reads with MiXCR, one entry per CDR3 protein. The sample includes just over 300,000 distinct CDR3 sequences, 20% to 25% seen only once; the top ten take about a tenth. This clonotype was sampled from a man aged 45-69 years who received an inactivated influenza vaccine. Sequences were derived from PBMCs from blood, sampled less than 22 months after vaccination.

The CDR3 nucleotides read TGTGCCATCAGTGACGGATCTAACTATGGCTACACCTTC. Translating it yields CAISDGSNYGYTF. The chain is built from TRBV10-3 and TRBJ1-2; D gene unclear. CDR3 length: 13 amino acids. Trimming pared 3 bases from V and 0 bases from J, leaving 5 bases between. Germline V gene data show CDR1 as ENHRY and CDR2 as SYGVKD.